This entry features one TCR beta chain sequence. What it recognizes is unknown. The data are from a study of blood T cells in healthy people across ages. General study results and limits: Higher diversity and more naive CD4+ cells were features of long-lived donors, compared to aged donors.

A J-beta primer mix and a sample-barcoded 5' primer were used in a second PCR of about 7 to 12 cycles. From the 5' RACE reads, TCRdb called clonotypes with MiXCR, one entry per CDR3 protein. Counted here are about 780,000 distinct CDR3 sequences, about 46% occurring once; the ten biggest clones make up 18%. The CDR3 extends over 15 amino acids. Germline CDR1 reads SGHRS; CDR2 reads YFSETQ. Trimming removed 3 bases from V and 1 base from J, with 14 bases in between. This chain uses TRBV5-1 with TRBJ2-7; no definite D call. Sequenced input: blood. This receptor was obtained from a man of 80 years or more in good health. CDR3 coding DNA: TGCGCCAGCAGCTCGGACCGGACGCCTTCCTACGAGCAGTACTTC. This translates into CASSSDRTPSYEQYF.